The next 2 T cell receptor beta chains were all read from a single sample in a study of cytomegalovirus exposure and HLA in healthy donors. PCR used 60 Vbeta primers and 13 Jbeta primers. Sequenced by immunoSEQ multiplex PCR; TCRdb stores in-frame clones only, minus some. The table includes more than 150,000 clones, approximately 88% detected once. Sequences were obtained from PBMCs. Receptors originate from a boy younger than 10 in good health and CMV-seronegative.

The V gene is TRBV19, the J gene TRBJ1-2, with TRBD1 matching over 9 bases. The CDR3 totals 15 residues. CDR1 LNHDA and CDR2 SQIVND come from the germline V gene (reference sequence). V was pared by 4 bases and J by 4 bases, with 7 bases of the junction left unmatched. CDR3 region: CASSNVGTGTYGYTF. The DNA for the CDR3 is TGTGCCAGTAGTAACGTTGGGACAGGGACCTATGGCTACACCTTC. The whole variable domain, remainder taken from reference TRBV19 and TRBJ1-2, is DGGITQSPKYLFRKEGQNVTLSCEQNLNHDAMYWYRQDPGQGLRLIYYSQIVNDFQKGDIAEGYSVSREKKESFPLTVTSAQKNPTAFYLCASSNVGTGTYGYTFGSGTRLTVV.

This clone occurred once. The DNA for the CDR3 is TGCGCCAGCAGCGCCACAGGGGGGGTAGCCAAAAACATTCAGTACTTC. Amino acid sequence: CASSATGGVAKNIQYF. V usage is TRBV5-1 and J usage is TRBJ2-4; D possibly corresponds to TRBD1 (8 bases). Trimming removed 4 bases at V and 0 bases at J, with 14 bases between. Germline loops: CDR1 SGHRS, CDR2 YFSETQ. The length of the CDR3 is 16 residues.